This T cell receptor (beta chain) is drawn from a study of CD8 T cells in ankylosing spondylitis. Whole-study results and caveats: Researchers reportedly found disease-linked clones significantly enriched in matched ankylosing spondylitis synovial fluid. Past research had described some motif variants in reactive arthritis synovial fluid and blood. A motif in TCR beta, a set of roughly eight highly homologous variants, appeared characteristic of ankylosing spondylitis blood.

Each TCR beta library was made by quantitative 5'-RACE that incorporated molecular barcodes. TCRdb called the 5' RACE reads again in MiXCR, with one record for every CDR3 protein. The sample records about 260,000 distinct CDR3 sequences, over 15% being singletons. V lost 3 bases and J 7 bases, leaving 12 bases between the germline ends. The CDR3 has 13 residues. The germline V gene encodes CDR1 MDHEN and CDR2 SYDVKM. This clonotype was recorded a few times. The antigen remains undetermined. The sequence was obtained from a male donor with ankylosing spondylitis or in good health (not recorded which). Material for sequencing was blood, either unsorted or a sorted T cell fraction (not recorded which). V usage is TRBV28 and J usage is TRBJ1-2, with D possibly TRBD1 on 5 matching bases. This CDR3 reads CASSLGYRLGYTF. CDR3 sequence (DNA): TGTGCCAGCAGTTTGGGTTACAGGCTTGGCTACACCTTC.